The rows below give T cell receptor beta chains drawn from one sample of a study of T cells in Graves' hyperthyroidism and ophthalmopathy. One entry per CDR3 protein results from TCRdb running MiXCR on the multiplex PCR reads. The sample consists of over 300,000 distinct CDR3 sequences, around 13% of them appearing once. Sequencing was done on a sample of blood. The receptors were sampled from an older woman with Graves' hyperthyroidism. Both conserved end residues are part of each CDR3. Each record gives: D gene, clone size, J gene, V gene, CDR3 protein, CDR3 DNA. The D gene is left open where the match is weak. Rows may omit the clone size; those that give it use once, few, many or a size class.

TRBD1	few	TRBJ1-1	TRBV30	CAWSVEQGITEAFF	TGTGCCTGGAGTGTAGAACAGGGGATCACTGAAGCTTTCTTT
-	many	TRBJ2-1	TRBV12-5	CASGSIAQGEQFF	TGTGCTAGTGGTTCCATAGCACAGGGTGAGCAGTTCTTC
-	-	TRBJ1-1	TRBV27	CASSLSHGPHKAFF	TGTGCCAGCAGTTTATCCCACGGGCCCCATAAGGCTTTCTTT
-	-	TRBJ2-3	TRBV18	CASSPGGSDTQYF	TGTGCCAGCTCACCAGGTGGGTCGGATACGCAGTATTTT
TRBD2	many	TRBJ2-7	TRBV28	CASSLFGTSGKYEQYF	TGTGCCAGCAGTTTATTTGGGACTAGCGGGAAGTACGAGCAGTACTTC
TRBD2	many	TRBJ2-5	TRBV5-1	CASSLVPGGGETQYF	TGCGCCAGCAGCTTGGTACCGGGAGGTGGAGAGACCCAGTACTTC
TRBD1	many	TRBJ2-7	TRBV18	CASSPTGGREQYF	TGTGCCAGCTCACCTACAGGGGGCCGCGAGCAGTACTTC
TRBD2	many	TRBJ2-5	TRBV18	CASSPTSVQETQYF	TGTGCCAGCTCCCCAACTAGCGTACAAGAGACCCAGTACTTC
-	many	TRBJ2-5	TRBV2	CASTWETQYF	TGTGCCAGCACGTGGGAGACCCAGTACTTC
-	many	TRBJ2-3	TRBV20-1	CSARDMGTSTDTQYF	TGCAGTGCTAGAGATATGGGAACTAGCACAGATACGCAGTATTTT
-	many	TRBJ1-1	TRBV14	CASSRLNSAVGEAFF	TGTGCCAGCAGCCGCCTTAACTCAGCGGTGGGGGAAGCTTTCTTT
-	many	TRBJ1-1	TRBV3-1	CASSQDIITEAFF	TGTGCCAGCAGCCAAGATATCATCACTGAAGCTTTCTTT
-	many	TRBJ1-5	TRBV7-9	CASSGENQPQHF	TGTGCCAGCAGCGGAGAAAATCAGCCCCAGCATTTT
-	many	TRBJ2-3	TRBV5-1	CASSFQGRTDTQYF	TGCGCCAGCAGCTTCCAGGGTAGAACAGATACGCAGTATTTT
-	few	TRBJ2-1	TRBV18	CASSPGRRTLYNEQFF	TGTGCCAGCTCACCAGGTAGGCGGACCCTCTACAATGAGCAGTTCTTC
TRBD2	many	TRBJ2-7	TRBV5-1	CASSPVTAGASYEQYF	TGCGCCAGCAGCCCCGTAACAGCGGGAGCTTCCTACGAGCAGTACTTC
-	many	TRBJ1-1	TRBV11-3	CASSLVGFGGAWNTEAFF	TGTGCCAGCAGCTTAGTCGGGTTCGGGGGGGCTTGGAACACTGAAGCTTTCTTT
-	many	TRBJ2-3	TRBV7-9	CASSSTGTHTDTQYF	TGTGCCAGCAGCTCAACCGGGACCCACACAGATACGCAGTATTTT
TRBD2	many	TRBJ2-7	TRBV6-2/TRBV6-3	CASSPELAGVYYEQYF	TGTGCCAGCAGCCCGGAACTAGCGGGAGTTTATTACGAGCAGTACTTC
TRBD1	many	TRBJ2-7	TRBV3-1	CASSQDGTGRYEQYF	TGTGCCAGCAGCCAGGACGGGACAGGGAGGTACGAGCAGTACTTC
-	many	TRBJ1-3	TRBV28	CASSLDGGPGNTIYF	TGTGCCAGCAGTCTAGATGGGGGGCCTGGAAACACCATATATTTT
TRBD1	many	TRBJ1-2	TRBV27	CASSLSRGTVRNYGYTF	TGTGCCAGCAGTTTATCTCGCGGGACAGTACGGAACTATGGCTACACCTTC
-	many	TRBJ2-7	TRBV12-3/TRBV12-4	CASSFGGTEQYF	TGTGCCAGCAGTTTTGGGGGGACTGAGCAGTACTTC
-	many	TRBJ2-6	TRBV6-1	CASRGAGQVSSGANVLTF	TGTGCCAGCAGGGGAGCGGGACAAGTAAGCTCTGGGGCCAACGTCCTGACTTTC
TRBD2	many	TRBJ2-1	TRBV30	CAWGTETSRYNEQFF	TGTGCCTGGGGGACCGAGACTAGCAGATACAATGAGCAGTTCTTC
TRBD2	few	TRBJ2-7	TRBV7-9	CASSSNSRTAGGPYEQYF	TGTGCCAGCAGCTCAAACTCACGAACAGCGGGAGGGCCTTACGAGCAGTACTTC
TRBD2	-	TRBJ2-1	TRBV4-2	CASSQSGLAGGNEQFF	TGTGCCAGCAGCCAGTCGGGACTAGCGGGAGGAAATGAGCAGTTCTTC
-	-	TRBJ2-5	TRBV28	CASSSSGRRETQYF	TGTGCCAGCAGTTCCTCCGGCCGGCGGGAGACCCAGTACTTC
-	many	TRBJ1-1	TRBV10-3	CAISESPQGSGYTEAFF	TGTGCCATCAGTGAGTCCCCTCAGGGATCAGGCTACACTGAAGCTTTCTTT